In this sample, the clone carrying this T cell receptor (beta chain) turned up many times. Antigen unknown. Quantitative molecular-barcoded 5'-RACE generated the TCR beta libraries. TCRdb reprocessed the 5' RACE reads via MiXCR and lists one record per CDR3 protein. The sample consists of 700,000 or so distinct CDR3 sequences, under 20% of them appearing once. This sample is drawn from a study of CD8 T cells in ankylosing spondylitis. General observations from the study: The study identified a TCR beta motif of several highly homologous variants that appeared characteristic of ankylosing spondylitis blood.

The CDR3 length is 13 residues. Trimming cost V 3 bases and J 3 bases; bases outside gene matches: 4. Germline lookup yields CDR1 SQVTM and CDR2 ANQGSEA. The sample consisted of blood, either unsorted or a sorted T cell fraction (not recorded which). This clonotype originated in a male donor with ankylosing spondylitis. The chain uses TRBV29-1 and TRBJ2-5, with 7 positions matching TRBD2. The CDR3 here is CSVESSGKETQYF. DNA for the CDR3: TGCAGCGTTGAGTCTAGCGGTAAAGAGACCCAGTACTTC.